This T cell receptor beta chain was identified during a study of shared clonotypes between healthy human individuals (dated by TCRdb to between 2020 and 2021). A note on the overall study: Three men and two women, aged 18 to 49 years, made up the cohort. For each donor, three plates each were used for CD4 naive and CD4 memory, two plates were used for CD8 naive, and one plate was used for CD8 memory. To estimate repertoire size and how much clonotype sharing occurs between individuals, the study deeply sequenced the blood TCR repertoires of 5 or 6 healthy adults. Different laboratories and diverse techniques were used to prepare libraries and sequence TCR repertoires, to increase sequencing depth and limit assay-specific biases. Each donor's leukapheresis produced roughly between roughly 0.94 and 9.5 billion PBMCs. The research as a whole found: Sampling was restricted to blood, and TCR repertoires in tissues likely differ from the TCR repertoires found in blood. Naive subsets generally had larger estimated clonotype richness than memory subsets. Pairwise subsampling indicated that sequencing depth was expected to affect the degree of clonotype sharing among donors. Higher generation probabilities were observed for clonotypes shared by all four sorted-subset donors than for non-shared clonotypes. Sharing across a few donors was observed for around 4.8% of naive CD4, 3.5% of naive CD8, roughly 2.4% of memory CD4, and around 0.42% of memory CD8 clonotypes. Because the study included only a small number of donors, the genetic and exposure-history diversity represented was limited. Rarefaction of sorted-subset datasets indicated incomplete sequencing despite the large sequencing depth.

The donors were healthy, HIV-negative adults with no recently reported acute infections or vaccinations. Only Caucasian adults living in Nashville, Tennessee, USA were represented among the donors. CD4+ T cells were enriched by magnetic negative selection, after which naive cells were positively selected on CD45RA and the negative fraction was taken as the memory subset. After blood collection by leukapheresis, PBMCs were isolated using Ficoll-Histopaque density gradient centrifugation and then cryopreserved in the vapor phase of liquid nitrogen. Analytical flow cytometry was used to check the purity and quantity of every magnetically sorted T cell population. Genomic DNA was isolated from every sorted fraction and measured by UV absorbance on a Nanodrop 2000c. V loses 0 bases of germline sequence and J loses 7 bases, and the interval between the two ends is 12 bases. The germline V gene encodes CDR1 MDHEN and CDR2 SYDVKM. From the cysteine through the phenylalanine, the CDR3 covers 15 amino acids. Left in the record is the CDR3 DNA by itself, 45 bases read in frame from the first base.

In regard to this clone: Its antigen is not yet known. The input lacks base qualities; no much larger clone sits a single base away.

Using the deep immunoSEQ assay, TCR CDR3 regions were amplified from genomic DNA by multiplex PCR. Extracted genomic DNA from each cell subset was spread evenly across all wells of several immunoSEQ 96-well plates, with each plate serving as a replicate. Each replicate PCR for sorted subsets received about 200 ng genomic DNA, equal to about 30,000 T cell genomes. The purified libraries were quantified using a Qubit 3.0 fluorometer, sized with a Bioanalyzer 2100, and then quantified again using the KAPA Library Quantification kit. Every immunoSEQ 96-well plate was sequenced on a separate single-read 150-cycle Illumina NextSeq 550 flow cell. As for how the authors treated the data: Because the immunoSEQ output held only junctional sequences and lacked quality scores, the filtering could not match the filtering applied to full-length reads. Sequences were annotated with PyIR, a Python wrapper for IgBLAST v1.9, using IMGT germline references to assign V/J genes and CDR3. Reads were removed for weak V/J assignments (E-value above 1e-6), missing CDR3, stop codons, out-of-frame junctions, or ambiguous translated residues. V3J clonotypes were defined as sequences sharing an identical inferred V gene, J gene, and CDR3 amino acid sequence. To compute the percentage overlap between repertoires, the number of shared unique clonotypes was divided by the size of the smaller repertoire. RTK rarefaction, the Chao1 estimator, and Recon v2.1 estimates of unobserved clonotypes were used to assess repertoire richness. Generation probabilities were computed with OLGA for all TCRbeta clonotypes obtained by the gDNA method from several donors. TCRdb provides this immuneACCESS table in a form limited to in-frame rearrangements. Some clones are lacking; in checked studies, under half of them reflect an unresolved V gene, and why the rest are absent is not known. D and trimming were read from the DNA, whereas the V and J calls and clone size are those reported in that table. The table for this sample lists 1,400,000 or so clones; 97% to 99% of them were counted only once. The top ten clonotypes cover roughly 0.35% of the sample.

The receptor was isolated from a man aged 25 to 40 in good health. The rearrangement joined TRBV28 to TRBJ2-2; the D gene is possibly TRBD2, with 6 bases matching. Sequenced sample: naive CD4+ T cells sorted from blood. The cell subset or site label corresponds to: CD45RA+ positively selected. In nucleotides, the sequence is TGTGCCAGCAGTTTATGGGAGGGAGACGGCGGGGAGCTGTTTTTT. The translation is CASSLWEGDGGELFF.